This T cell receptor beta chain emerged from a study of long-term antiretroviral therapy in people with HIV. Study overall: Collection dates of the earliest samples fall about a decade before the 2015 immediate-ART recommendation.

As to this clone: Its antigen is not known.

Study-wide results and caveats: Dominance of pre-ART expanded clones persisted, fluctuating and often declining after ART. Unavailable data included ART adherence, viral resistance and therapy changes (switches in treatment). Diversity went up after ART and still fell short of transplant donor controls.

V lost 4 bases to trimming and J lost 5 bases, with 11 bases between them. The CDR3 runs 13 residues. The germline CDR1 and CDR2 sequences are LGHNT and FRNRAP. The libraries were made with immunoSEQ v3.0 at survey level. Only in-frame clones appear in the TCRdb table, and some are missing; sequencing was by immunoSEQ multiplex PCR. The sample yields some 31,000 clones, more than 60% seen once. The J gene is TRBJ2-5, the V gene TRBV12-5; D is perhaps TRBD2 (6 bases). This sample comprised unsorted PBMCs, obtained 3.1 years after starting antiretroviral therapy. This clonotype was obtained from a woman aged 50 to 65 with HIV. CDR3 sequence reads: CASGSRLEETQYF. CDR3 DNA sequence: TGTGCTAGTGGTTCCAGACTAGAGGAGACCCAGTACTTC.